Listed here is a single T cell receptor (beta chain). Its antigen is still unknown. No clone much larger than this one lies a single base away; base qualities are absent. This sample is drawn from a study of blood T cell repertoires in COVID-19 (dated by TCRdb to the early 2020s). Regarding the complete study: Samples covering the acute and convalescent phases of COVID-19 were provided by collaborators in the United States, Italy and Spain. The material from the prospective study consisted of cDNA or gDNA derived from T cells, B-cell-depleted T cells, or PBMCs. Where available, HLA class I and class II types were obtained from metadata supplied by the sample provider rather than from assay-based typing. The dataset comprised deeply sampled blood TCRbeta repertoires from subjects exposed to, actively infected with, or recovered from COVID-19. The repertoires were released in a freely available public database intended as a resource for research on the immune response to SARS-CoV-2. Samples came from the ongoing ImmuneRACE study (first 160 participants) plus 1,254 subjects from 6 global collaborators. The sample metadata nearly always contained a de-identified subject ID, COVID-19 status, age in years and sex. General findings and caveats noted by the study authors: The amount of clinical and demographic metadata varied by source and participant and was provided uncurated.

The collaborating institutions used their own protocols to collect whole blood in K2EDTA tubes. For TCRbeta analysis, collaborator samples were shipped as frozen whole blood, as isolated PBMCs, or as DNA extracted from either sample type. From the cysteine up to the phenylalanine, the CDR3 has a length of 17 residues. The retained sequence is limited to the CDR3, 51 bases, with the frame set at the first base. After removal of 5 bases from V and 6 bases from J, the junction retains 15 bases not matched to a gene. The germline V gene specifies LGHNA as CDR1 and YNFKEQ as CDR2. TCRbeta CDR3 regions were amplified from genomic DNA by means of the immunoSEQ Assay, a bias-controlled multiplex PCR. Concerning the study's data processing: Nucleated cell counts per sample were estimated from amplification of reference gene primers within the assay. To quantify the absolute abundance of each unique TCRbeta CDR3 rearrangement, sequence reads were collapsed and filtered. Productive Simpson clonality was computed per sample as the square root of Simpson's diversity index over productive rearrangements. Not all clones reach the TCRdb copy of this immuneACCESS table, which keeps in-frame sequences only. Checked studies attribute under half of the gap to unresolved V genes and leave the rest unexplained. V and J calls and clone size are given by that table; D and trimming were obtained from the DNA. The sample includes about 190,000 clones, with about nine tenths observed a single time. Of the sample, around 7% is held by the ten largest clones.

This chain joins TRBV4-2 to TRBJ2-3, with 9 bases matching TRBD2. The receptor was derived from a man aged 35 to 55 with acute or convalescent COVID-19. The material sequenced was peripheral blood. CDR3 reads: CASSSRPRGGAADTQYF. The nucleotide sequence is given as TGTGCCAGCAGCTCCCGCCCGCGCGGGGGGGCAGCGGATACGCAGTATTTT.